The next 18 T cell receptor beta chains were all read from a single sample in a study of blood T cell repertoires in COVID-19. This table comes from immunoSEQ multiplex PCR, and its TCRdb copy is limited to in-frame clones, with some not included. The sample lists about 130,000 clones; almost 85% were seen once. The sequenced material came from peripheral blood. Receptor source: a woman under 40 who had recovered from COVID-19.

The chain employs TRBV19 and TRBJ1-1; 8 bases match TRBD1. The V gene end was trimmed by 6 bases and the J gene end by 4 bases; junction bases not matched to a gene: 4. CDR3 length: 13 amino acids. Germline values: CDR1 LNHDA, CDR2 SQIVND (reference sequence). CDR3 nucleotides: TGTGCCAGTAGGACAGGGGTGGCCACTGAAGCTTTCTTT. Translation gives CASRTGVATEAFF.

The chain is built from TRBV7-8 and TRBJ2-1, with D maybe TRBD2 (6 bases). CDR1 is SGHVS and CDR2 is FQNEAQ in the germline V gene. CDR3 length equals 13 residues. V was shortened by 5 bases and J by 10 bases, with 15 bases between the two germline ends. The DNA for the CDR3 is TGTGCCAGCAGCCGGACCGTGGAGGGAGAGCAGTTCTTC. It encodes CASSRTVEGEQFF.

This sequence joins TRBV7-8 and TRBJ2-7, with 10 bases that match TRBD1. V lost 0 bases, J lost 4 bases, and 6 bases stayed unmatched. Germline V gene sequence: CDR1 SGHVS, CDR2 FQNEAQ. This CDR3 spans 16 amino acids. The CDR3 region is CASSLALGDRGYEQYF. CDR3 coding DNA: TGTGCCAGCAGCTTAGCGCTGGGGGACAGGGGTTACGAGCAGTACTTC.

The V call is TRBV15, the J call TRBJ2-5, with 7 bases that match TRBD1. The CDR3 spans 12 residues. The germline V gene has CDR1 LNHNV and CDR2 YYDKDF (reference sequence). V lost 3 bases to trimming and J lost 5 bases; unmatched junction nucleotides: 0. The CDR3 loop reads CATSRDRETQYF. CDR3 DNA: TGTGCCACCAGCAGGGACAGGGAGACCCAGTACTTC.

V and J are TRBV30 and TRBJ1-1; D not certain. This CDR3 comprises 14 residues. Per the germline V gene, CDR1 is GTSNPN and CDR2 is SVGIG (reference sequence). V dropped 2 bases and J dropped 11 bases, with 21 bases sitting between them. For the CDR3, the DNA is TGTGCCTGGAGTAACGGGAGAGGGTTGGCAAATGCTTTCTTT. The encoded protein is CAWSNGRGLANAFF.

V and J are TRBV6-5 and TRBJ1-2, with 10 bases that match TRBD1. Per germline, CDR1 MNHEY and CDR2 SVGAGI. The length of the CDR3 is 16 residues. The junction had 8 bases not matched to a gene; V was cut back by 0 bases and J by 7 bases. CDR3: CASSYSRTGGSGGYTF. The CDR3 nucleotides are TGTGCCAGCAGTTACTCTAGGACAGGGGGTTCGGGTGGCTACACCTTC.

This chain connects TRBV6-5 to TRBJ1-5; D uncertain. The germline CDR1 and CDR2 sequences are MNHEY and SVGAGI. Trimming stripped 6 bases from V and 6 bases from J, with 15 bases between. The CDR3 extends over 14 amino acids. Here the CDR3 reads CASRGGGVVQPQHF. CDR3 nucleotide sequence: TGTGCCAGCAGGGGAGGCGGGGTGGTTCAGCCCCAGCATTTT.

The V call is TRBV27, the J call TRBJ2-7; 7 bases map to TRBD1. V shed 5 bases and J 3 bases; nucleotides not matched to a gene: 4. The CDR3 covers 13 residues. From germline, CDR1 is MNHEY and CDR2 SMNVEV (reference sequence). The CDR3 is CASSLRGNYEQYF. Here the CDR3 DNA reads TGTGCCAGCAGTCTCAGGGGGAACTACGAGCAGTACTTC.

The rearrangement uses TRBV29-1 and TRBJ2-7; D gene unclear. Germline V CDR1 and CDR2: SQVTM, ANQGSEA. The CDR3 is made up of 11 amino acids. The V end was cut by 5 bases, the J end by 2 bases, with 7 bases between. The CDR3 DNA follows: TGCAGCGTTTACATCCCCTACGAGCAGTACTTC. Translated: CSVYIPYEQYF.

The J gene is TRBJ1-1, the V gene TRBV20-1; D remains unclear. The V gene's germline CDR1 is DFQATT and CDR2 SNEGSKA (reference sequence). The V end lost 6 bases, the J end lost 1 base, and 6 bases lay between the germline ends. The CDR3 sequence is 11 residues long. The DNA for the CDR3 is TGCAGTGCGTTTAGGAACACTGAAGCTTTCTTT. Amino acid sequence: CSAFRNTEAFF.

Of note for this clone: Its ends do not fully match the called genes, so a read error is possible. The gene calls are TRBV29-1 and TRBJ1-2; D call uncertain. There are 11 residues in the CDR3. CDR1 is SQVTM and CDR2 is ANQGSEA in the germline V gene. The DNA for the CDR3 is TGCAGCGTTGAACGTGGCGGGCCACCAGACTTC. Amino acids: CSVERGGPPDF. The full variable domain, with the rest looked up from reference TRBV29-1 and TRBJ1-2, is SAVISQKPSRDICQRGTSLTIQCQVDSQVTMMFWYRQQPGQSLTLIATANQGSEATYESGFVIDKFPISRPNLTFSTLTVSNMSPEDSSIYLCSVERGGPPDFGSGTRLTVV.

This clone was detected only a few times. CDR3 coding DNA: TGTGCCATCAGTGACGGACAGGGGGGGTTAAATCAGCCCCAGCATTTT. Translation: CAISDGQGGLNQPQHF. This sequence joins TRBV10-3 and TRBJ1-5, with 10 nucleotides matching TRBD1. The germline V gene encodes CDR1 ENHRY and CDR2 SYGVKD. The CDR3 covers 16 residues. V lost 3 bases and J lost 4; bases outside the gene matches: 6.

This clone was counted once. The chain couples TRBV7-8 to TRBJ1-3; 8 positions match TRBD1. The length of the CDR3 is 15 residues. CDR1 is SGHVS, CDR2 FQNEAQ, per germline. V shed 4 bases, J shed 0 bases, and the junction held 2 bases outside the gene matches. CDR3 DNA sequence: TGTGCCAGCAGCTCGGACAGGGTCTCTGGAAACACCATATATTTT. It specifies CASSSDRVSGNTIYF.

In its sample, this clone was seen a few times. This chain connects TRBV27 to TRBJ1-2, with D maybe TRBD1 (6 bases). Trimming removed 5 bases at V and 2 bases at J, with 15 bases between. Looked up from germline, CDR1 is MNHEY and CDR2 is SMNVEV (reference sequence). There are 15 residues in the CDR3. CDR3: CASSNGGAGNYGYTF. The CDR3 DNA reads TGTGCCAGCAGTAATGGGGGGGCCGGCAACTATGGCTACACCTTC.

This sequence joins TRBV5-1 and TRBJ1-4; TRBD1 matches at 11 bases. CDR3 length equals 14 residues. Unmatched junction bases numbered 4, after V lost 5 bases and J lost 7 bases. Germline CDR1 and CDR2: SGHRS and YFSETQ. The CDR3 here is CASRLGTGGEKLFF. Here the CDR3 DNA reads TGCGCCAGCAGATTAGGGACAGGGGGTGAAAAACTGTTTTTT.

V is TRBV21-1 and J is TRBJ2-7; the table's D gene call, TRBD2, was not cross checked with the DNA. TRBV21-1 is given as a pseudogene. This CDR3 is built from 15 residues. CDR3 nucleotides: TGTGCCAGCAGGGTCGAGGACGGGAGCTCCTACGAGCAGTACTTC. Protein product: CASRVEDGSSYEQYF.

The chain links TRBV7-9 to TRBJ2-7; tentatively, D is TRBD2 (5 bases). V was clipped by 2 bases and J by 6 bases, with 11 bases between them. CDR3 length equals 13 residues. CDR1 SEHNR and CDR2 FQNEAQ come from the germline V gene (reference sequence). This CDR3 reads CASSLYSVGEQYF. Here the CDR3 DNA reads TGTGCCAGCAGCTTATATAGCGTCGGCGAGCAGTACTTC.

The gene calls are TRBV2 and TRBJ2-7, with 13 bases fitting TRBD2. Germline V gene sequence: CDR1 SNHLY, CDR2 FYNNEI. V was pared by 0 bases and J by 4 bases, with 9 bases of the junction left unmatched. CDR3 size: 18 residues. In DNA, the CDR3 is TGTGCCAGCAGTGAAGCGGTTCGACTAGCGGGGGGCTTGTACGAGCAGTACTTC. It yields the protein CASSEAVRLAGGLYEQYF. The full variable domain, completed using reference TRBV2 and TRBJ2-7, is EPEVTQTPSHQVTQMGQEVILRCVPISNHLYFYWYRQILGQKVEFLVSFYNNEISEKSEIFDDQFSVERPDGSNFTLKIRSTKLEDSAMYFCASSEAVRLAGGLYEQYFGPGTRLTVT.